A single sample is the source of the 2 T cell receptor beta chains below, sequenced in a study of cytomegalovirus exposure and HLA in healthy donors. PCR used 60 Vbeta primers and 13 Jbeta primers. Generated by immunoSEQ multiplex PCR, the TCRdb table keeps only in-frame clones and is missing some. In the table there are about 130,000 clones, around 77% of which are singletons. The sequencing input was PBMCs. Source of these receptors: a man aged 45-60 years in good health and CMV-seronegative.

The gene calls are TRBV2 and TRBJ2-7; 12 bases are shared with TRBD1. The CDR3 totals 17 residues. The junction had 10 bases not matched to a gene; V was cut back by 4 bases and J by 3 bases. The germline V gene has CDR1 SNHLY and CDR2 FYNNEI. The CDR3 region has the DNA TGTGCCAGCAGTGGACCCCTGGGACAGGGGGCTCTCTACGAGCAGTACTTC. Protein product: CASSGPLGQGALYEQYF.

J is TRBJ2-7 and V is TRBV13; D remains unclear. Per germline, CDR1 PRHDT and CDR2 FYEKMQ (reference sequence). The V end lost 4 bases, the J end lost 8 bases, and 18 bases lay between the germline ends. This CDR3 has 14 residues. The CDR3 nucleotides read TGTGCCAGCAGCTCGACCCTGGCAGCGTGGAAGCAGTACTTC. Protein product: CASSSTLAAWKQYF.